One sample yielded the 15 T cell receptor beta chains listed below, sequenced in a study of blood T cell repertoires in COVID-19. Produced via immunoSEQ multiplex PCR; TCRdb's table is partial and in-frame only. The sample holds around 250,000 clones; around 88% are singletons and the top ten take more than 9%. Sequencing was performed on peripheral blood. All receptors derive from a man at least 80 years old with acute or convalescent COVID-19.

The gene calls are TRBV18 and TRBJ2-3; 7 bases match TRBD1. With 6 bases clipped from V and 3 bases from J, the junction kept 3 bases outside the gene matches. The CDR3 is made up of 13 amino acids. The germline CDR1 and CDR2 sequences are KGHSH and LQKENI. The CDR3 nucleotides read TGTGCCAGCTCCACAGGGGTAACAGATACGCAGTATTTT. This codes for CASSTGVTDTQYF.

V is TRBV5-1 and J is TRBJ1-2; no reliable D call. Germline V gene data show CDR1 as SGHRS and CDR2 as YFSETQ. Trimming stripped 2 bases from V and 4 bases from J, with 12 bases between. CDR3 length: 14 residues. CDR3 DNA sequence: TGCGCCAGCAGCTTCGGGGAGTTGGGCTATGGCTACACCTTC. Its protein is CASSFGELGYGYTF.

The chain carries TRBV7-3 and TRBJ2-1; 12 bases line up with TRBD2. There are 16 residues in the CDR3. Germline CDR1 is SGHTA and CDR2 is FQGTGA. Trimming took 4 bases from V and 5 from J; bases not matched to a gene: 6. The CDR3 coding sequence is TGTGCCAGCAGCTCCCTAGGACTAGCGGGGCACAATGAGCAGTTCTTC. Translation gives CASSSLGLAGHNEQFF.

The chain's CDR3 is CSVRQGVNTEAFF. CDR3 DNA: TGCAGCGTCCGACAGGGAGTGAACACTGAAGCTTTCTTT. The chain combines TRBV29-1 with TRBJ1-1, with 7 positions matching TRBD1. The germline gives CDR1 SQVTM, CDR2 ANQGSEA. The V segment lost 6 bases and the J segment 0 bases; nucleotides outside the gene matches: 4. The CDR3 is 13 amino acids.

The V call is TRBV5-1, the J call TRBJ2-1; no definite D call. Germline V gene data show CDR1 as SGHRS and CDR2 as YFSETQ. The CDR3 runs 11 residues. V was pared by 7 bases and J by 10 bases, with 12 bases between. CDR3 loop: CASSLLAEQFF. The CDR3 bases are TGCGCCAGCTCCCTCCTGGCCGAGCAGTTCTTC.

The gene calls are TRBV2 and TRBJ2-5; 7 bases line up with TRBD2. This CDR3 region has 13 residues. The ends lost 6 bases at V and 2 bases at J; junction bases unmatched: 3. CDR1 is SNHLY and CDR2 is FYNNEI in the germline V gene. In nucleotides, the CDR3 is TGTGCCAGCAGCCCGGGACTACAAGAGACCCAGTACTTC. Protein: CASSPGLQETQYF.

The chain couples TRBV2 to TRBJ1-4; tentatively, D is TRBD1 (6 bases). This CDR3 has 13 residues. Germline CDR1 reads SNHLY; CDR2 reads FYNNEI. V was clipped by 7 bases and J by 5 bases, with 11 bases between them. Written as DNA, the CDR3 is TGTGCCAGCACTGGGACAAGGAATGAAAAACTGTTTTTT. Translation: CASTGTRNEKLFF.

J is TRBJ1-4 and V is TRBV15, with 7 bases matching TRBD1. With V trimmed by 3 bases and J by 0 bases, 7 bases remained unmatched. Germline V lookup: CDR1 LNHNV, CDR2 YYDKDF (reference sequence). The CDR3 is made up of 17 amino acids. This CDR3 reads CATSRDDRASTNEKLFF. The CDR3 DNA sequence: TGTGCCACCAGCAGGGATGACAGGGCATCAACTAATGAAAAACTGTTTTTT.

The chain joins TRBV14 to TRBJ2-1; TRBD2 matches 12 bases. J lost 2 bases, V lost 5 bases, and 7 bases had no gene match. The CDR3 is 17 amino acids. Germline CDR1 SGHDN, CDR2 FVKESK. The CDR3 coding sequence is TGTGCCAGCAGCAGAGCTAGCGGGGGGGCTCCCTACAATGAGCAGTTCTTC. Protein product: CASSRASGGAPYNEQFF.

There are a few counts of this clone. The chain recombines TRBV7-3 with TRBJ2-1; 8 nucleotides agree with TRBD2. With V trimmed by 5 bases and J by 9 bases, 12 bases remained unmatched. CDR3 size: 15 residues. The V gene's germline CDR1 is SGHTA and CDR2 FQGTGA. CDR3 protein: CASSLWVSGIGEQFF. CDR3 nucleotide sequence: TGTGCCAGCAGCCTTTGGGTTAGCGGGATTGGTGAGCAGTTCTTC. Drawing the rest from reference TRBV7-3 and TRBJ2-1, the complete variable domain is GAGVSQTPSNKVTEKGKYVELRCDPISGHTALYWYRQSLGQGPEFLIYFQGTGAADDSGLPNDRFFAVRPEGSVSTLKIQRTERGDSAVYLCASSLWVSGIGEQFFGPGTRLTVL.

This chain joins TRBV15 and TRBJ1-1, with a tentative D call TRBD1 (5 bases). The ends were cut back, 2 bases at V and 3 bases at J, with 13 bases in the middle. Germline V gene sequence: CDR1 LNHNV, CDR2 YYDKDF (reference sequence). The CDR3 consists of 15 residues. CDR3 sequence (DNA): TGTGCCACCAGCAGATCGGGGGGGGATCACACTGAAGCTTTCTTT. Its translation is CATSRSGGDHTEAFF.

This sequence joins TRBV7-2 and TRBJ1-4, with D tentatively TRBD1 (5 bases). From germline, CDR1 is SGHTA and CDR2 FQGNSA. CDR3 size: 14 residues. Trimming cost V 2 bases and J 12 bases, with 16 bases left between them. This CDR3 reads CASSLTSGFAELFF. Here the CDR3 DNA reads TGTGCCAGCAGCTTAACGTCAGGGTTCGCAGAACTGTTTTTT.

The J gene is TRBJ2-7, the V gene TRBV16; 8 bases align to TRBD2. Germline lookup yields CDR1 KGHSY and CDR2 FQNENV. V lost 4 bases, J lost 4 bases, and 3 bases stayed unmatched. The CDR3 extends over 13 amino acids. For the CDR3, the DNA is TGTGCCAGCAGCCCCGGGGGGGCTTACGAGCAGTACTTC. This gives the protein CASSPGGAYEQYF.

The chain joins TRBV19 to TRBJ2-7; possibly TRBD1 for D (5 bases). The germline V gene encodes CDR1 LNHDA and CDR2 SQIVND (reference sequence). Trimming pared 6 bases from V and 2 bases from J, leaving 20 bases between. The CDR3 covers 16 residues. The CDR3 here is CASSRSVSGIPYEQYF. The CDR3 coding sequence is TGTGCCAGTAGCCGTTCCGTCTCAGGGATACCCTACGAGCAGTACTTC.

The chain has TRBV24-1 and TRBJ1-2; D not certain. Germline V gene data show CDR1 as KGHDR and CDR2 as SFDVKD. The CDR3 loop spans 11 amino acids. V was shortened by 3 bases and J by 5 bases, with 3 bases between the two germline ends. Written as DNA, the CDR3 is TGTGCCACCAGTGATCCGTATGGCTACACCTTC. Encoded protein: CATSDPYGYTF.